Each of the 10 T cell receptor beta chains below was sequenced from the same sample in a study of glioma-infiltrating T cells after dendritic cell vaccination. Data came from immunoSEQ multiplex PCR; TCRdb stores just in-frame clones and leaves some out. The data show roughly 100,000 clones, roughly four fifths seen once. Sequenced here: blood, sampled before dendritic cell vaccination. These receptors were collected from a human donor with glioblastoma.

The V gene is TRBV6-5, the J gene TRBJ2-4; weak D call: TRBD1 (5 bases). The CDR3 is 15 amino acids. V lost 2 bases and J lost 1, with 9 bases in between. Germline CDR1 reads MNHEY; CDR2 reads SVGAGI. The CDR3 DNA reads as TGTGCCAGCAGTTACGGCAGGGTCGCCAAAAACATTCAGTACTTC. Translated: CASSYGRVAKNIQYF.

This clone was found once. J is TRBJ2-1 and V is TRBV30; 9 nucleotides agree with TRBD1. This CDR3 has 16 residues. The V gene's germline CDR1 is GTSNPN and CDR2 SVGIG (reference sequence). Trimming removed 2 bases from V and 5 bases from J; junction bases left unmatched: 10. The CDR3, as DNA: TGTGCCTGGAGTACCCCGGGGACAGGGTCCAACAATGAGCAGTTCTTC. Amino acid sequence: CAWSTPGTGSNNEQFF. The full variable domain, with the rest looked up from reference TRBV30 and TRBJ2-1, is SQTIHQWPATLVQPVGSPLSLECTVEGTSNPNLYWYRQAAGRGLQLLFYSVGIGQISSEVPQNLSASRPQDRQFILSSKKLLLSDSGFYLCAWSTPGTGSNNEQFFGPGTRLTVL.

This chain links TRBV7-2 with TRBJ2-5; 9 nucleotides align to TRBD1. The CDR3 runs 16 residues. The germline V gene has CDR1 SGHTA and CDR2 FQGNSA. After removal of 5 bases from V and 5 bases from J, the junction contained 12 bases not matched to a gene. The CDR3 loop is CASSGTRTGEYETQYF. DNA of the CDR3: TGTGCCAGCAGCGGGACGAGGACAGGGGAATATGAGACCCAGTACTTC.

As DNA, the CDR3 is TGTGCCAGTAGTGGGGGCACAAGGGGGTTCTTC. The encoded protein is CASSGGTRGFF. The chain carries TRBV19 and TRBJ2-1, with a possible D match to TRBD1 (6 bases). Germline V gives CDR1 LNHDA, CDR2 SQIVND (reference sequence). V dropped 5 bases and J dropped 15 bases, with 14 bases sitting between them. This CDR3 region has 11 residues.

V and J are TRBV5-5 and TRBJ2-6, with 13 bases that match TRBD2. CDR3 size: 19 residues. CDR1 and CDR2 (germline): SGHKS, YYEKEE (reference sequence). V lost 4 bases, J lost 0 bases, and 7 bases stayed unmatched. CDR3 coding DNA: TGTGCCAGCAGCCTCCGGACTAGCGGGGGACTCTCTGGGGCCAACGTCCTGACTTTC. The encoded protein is CASSLRTSGGLSGANVLTF.

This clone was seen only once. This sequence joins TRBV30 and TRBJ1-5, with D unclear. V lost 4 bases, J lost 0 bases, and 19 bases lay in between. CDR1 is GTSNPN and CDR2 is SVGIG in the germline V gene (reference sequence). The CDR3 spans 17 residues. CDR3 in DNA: TGTGCCTGGACCCCGTCCCGAGGCCCGTATAGCAATCAGCCCCAGCATTTT. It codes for CAWTPSRGPYSNQPQHF.

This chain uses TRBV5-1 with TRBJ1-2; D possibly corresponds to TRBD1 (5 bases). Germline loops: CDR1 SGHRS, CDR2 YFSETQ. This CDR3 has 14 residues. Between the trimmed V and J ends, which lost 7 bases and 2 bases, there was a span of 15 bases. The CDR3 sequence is CASALGEGNYGYTF. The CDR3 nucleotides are TGCGCCAGCGCCCTAGGGGAGGGCAACTATGGCTACACCTTC.

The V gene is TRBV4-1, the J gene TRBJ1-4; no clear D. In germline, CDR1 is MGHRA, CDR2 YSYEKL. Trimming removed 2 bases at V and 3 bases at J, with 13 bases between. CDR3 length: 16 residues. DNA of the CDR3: TGCGCCAGCAGCCAATCAGGACTGCCGTCTAATGAAAAACTGTTTTTT. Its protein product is CASSQSGLPSNEKLFF.

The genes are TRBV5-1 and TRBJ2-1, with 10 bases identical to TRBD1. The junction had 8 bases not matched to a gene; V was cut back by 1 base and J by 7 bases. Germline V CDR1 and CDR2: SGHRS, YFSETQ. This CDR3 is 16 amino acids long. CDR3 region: CASSLLRRDRGNEQFF. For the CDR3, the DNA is TGCGCCAGCAGCTTGCTACGCCGGGACAGGGGAAATGAGCAGTTCTTC. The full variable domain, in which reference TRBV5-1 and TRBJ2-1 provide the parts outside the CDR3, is KAGVTQTPRYLIKTRGQQVTLSCSPISGHRSVSWYQQTPGQGLQFLFEYFSETQRNKGNFPGRFSGRQFSNSRSEMNVSTLELGDSALYLCASSLLRRDRGNEQFFGPGTRLTVL.

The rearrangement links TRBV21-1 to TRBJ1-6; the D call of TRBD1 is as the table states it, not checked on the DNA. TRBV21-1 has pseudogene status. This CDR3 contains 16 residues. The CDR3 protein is CASSKARDRVGSPLHF. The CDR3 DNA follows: TGTGCCAGCAGCAAAGCCCGGGACAGGGTCGGTTCACCCCTCCACTTT.